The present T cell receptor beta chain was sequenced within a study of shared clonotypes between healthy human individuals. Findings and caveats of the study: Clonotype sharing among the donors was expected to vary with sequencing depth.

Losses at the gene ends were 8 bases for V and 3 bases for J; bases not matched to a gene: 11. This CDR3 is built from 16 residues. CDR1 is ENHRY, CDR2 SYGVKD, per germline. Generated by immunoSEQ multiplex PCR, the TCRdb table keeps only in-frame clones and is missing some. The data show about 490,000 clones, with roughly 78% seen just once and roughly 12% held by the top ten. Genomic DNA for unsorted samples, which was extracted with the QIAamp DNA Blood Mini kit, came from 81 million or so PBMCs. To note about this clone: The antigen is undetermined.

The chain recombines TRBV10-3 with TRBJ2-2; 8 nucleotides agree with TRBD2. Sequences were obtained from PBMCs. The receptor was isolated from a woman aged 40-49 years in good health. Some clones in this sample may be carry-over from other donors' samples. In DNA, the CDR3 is TGTGCCATCCTAACTAGACTAGCGACCCACACCGGGGAGCTGTTTTTT. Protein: CAILTRLATHTGELFF.